Listed here are 7 T cell receptor beta chains from one sample, sequenced in a study of low-dose radiotherapy and immunotherapy resistance in tumors. Noted time point: after trial treatment. Described treatment: LDRT plus nivolumab, ipilimumab, low-dose cyclophosphamide and aspirin (RACIN trial). TRAV- and TRBV-specific primers, spanning alpha and beta chains, primed first-strand cDNA. TCR amplification ran roughly 20 PCR cycles using constant-region and V-primer adapter primers. TCRdb passed the reads through MiXCR, listing each CDR3 protein once. The sample contains 75,000 to 95,000 distinct CDR3 sequences, 20% to 25% of which appear only once. Sequences were derived from PBMCs, sampled after low-dose radiotherapy plus immunotherapy. Receptor source: a female donor with ovarian cancer.

This clonotype has only a few counts. This rearrangement joins TRBV20-1 to TRBJ1-1; a weak D match, TRBD1 (5 bases). This CDR3 is built from 15 residues. Germline loops: CDR1 DFQATT, CDR2 SNEGSKA (reference sequence). Trimming shortened V by 1 base and J by 4 bases, and 16 bases separated the two germline ends. The CDR3 DNA sequence: TGCAGTGCTAGAGTCGGCAGGGCGGTGGGCACTGAAGCTTTCTTT. Protein product: CSARVGRAVGTEAFF.

Many counts were recorded for this clonotype. The rearrangement joins TRBV6-6 to TRBJ2-1, with TRBD1 matching over 7 bases. The CDR3 length is 12 residues. Germline lookup yields CDR1 MNHNY and CDR2 SVGAGI (reference sequence). The V segment lost 8 bases and the J segment 4 bases; nucleotides outside the gene matches: 2. The CDR3 nucleotides are TGTGCCAGCGGGACAGATTACAATGAGCAGTTCTTC. Translation gives CASGTDYNEQFF.

The sample holds many counts of this clonotype. The V and J genes are TRBV4-3 and TRBJ2-1, with D possibly TRBD2 on 5 matching bases. V was cut by 0 bases and J by 3 bases, with 12 bases left in between. Looked up from germline, CDR1 is LGHNA and CDR2 is YSLEER. The CDR3 runs 16 residues. CDR3 nucleotides: TGCGCCAGCAGCCAAGATCTAGCCTACAACTACAATGAGCAGTTCTTC. This sequence encodes CASSQDLAYNYNEQFF.

The chain uses TRBV18 and TRBJ2-4; the D is unclear. CDR3 size: 13 residues. V was shortened by 4 bases and J by 13 bases, with 17 bases between the two germline ends. Germline CDR1 is KGHSH and CDR2 is LQKENI. The CDR3 coding sequence is TGTGCCAGCTCACGCGTGGCTGGCAATGAGCAGTACTTC. Translation gives CASSRVAGNEQYF. The full variable domain, in which reference TRBV18 and TRBJ2-4 provide the parts outside the CDR3, is NAGVMQNPRHLVRRRGQEARLRCSPMKGHSHVYWYRQLPEEGLKFMVYLQKENIIDESGMPKERFSAEFPKEGPSILRIQQVVRGDSAAYFCASSRVAGNEQYFGAGTRLSVL.

This clonotype was recorded many times. The CDR3 DNA reads TGCAGTGCTAGAGATCTCTATCGGGGGGGCGGCTACAATGAGCAGTTCTTC. Protein: CSARDLYRGGGYNEQFF. The chain is built from TRBV20-1 and TRBJ2-1; 8 bases are shared with TRBD2. V lost 0 bases and J lost 3; bases outside the gene matches: 10. In germline, CDR1 is DFQATT, CDR2 SNEGSKA (reference sequence). CDR3 size: 17 residues.

This clonotype has at least ten counts. This chain connects TRBV15 to TRBJ2-3; TRBD2 matches 12 bases. The V and J ends lost 3 bases and 0 bases, in that order; junction bases with no gene match: 13. The CDR3 runs 20 residues. CDR1 and CDR2 from the germline V gene are LNHNV and YYDKDF (reference sequence). The CDR3 sequence is CATSSHFRLAGGPSTDTQYF. DNA for the CDR3: TGTGCCACCAGCAGCCATTTCAGGCTAGCGGGAGGGCCAAGCACAGATACGCAGTATTTT.

As to this clonotype: A far larger clone lies a single base away; this is likely a read error. V usage is TRBV4-3 and J usage is TRBJ2-5, with TRBD1 as a possible D gene (6 bases). This CDR3 has 15 residues. Germline V gene data show CDR1 as LGHNA and CDR2 as YSLEER. Trimming removed 1 base from V and 11 bases from J, with 20 bases in between. For the CDR3, the DNA is TGCGCCAGCAGCCAAGCCCCGCGTGGGGGCGGTGAGCAGTACTTC. Protein sequence: CASSQAPRGGGEQYF.